This T cell receptor (beta chain) was captured in a study of post-analysis software for immune sequencing data. The TCR beta cDNA libraries contained unique molecular identifiers. TCRdb re-derived calls from the PCR reads in MiXCR, one entry per CDR3 protein. In the table there are about 540,000 distinct CDR3 sequences, less than 40% of which are singletons. This CDR3 has 15 residues. Germline trimming cut 6 bases from V and 7 bases from J; bases unmatched to any gene: 14. In this sample, this clonotype turned up a few times. Antigen: not known. Study-wide findings and caveats: With TRBV5-6, TRBV5-1 and TRBV20-1 included, 5 or 6 TRBV segments were more frequent in patients than in controls.

This chain joins TRBV12-3 or TRBV12-4 and TRBJ2-7; 8 positions match TRBD2. This clonotype was obtained from a girl younger than 18 with multiple sclerosis. The specimen was blood. The CDR3 sequence is CASSRLAGGSREQYF. CDR3 nucleotide sequence: TGTGCCAGCAGCCGTTTGGCGGGGGGAAGTAGGGAGCAGTACTTC.